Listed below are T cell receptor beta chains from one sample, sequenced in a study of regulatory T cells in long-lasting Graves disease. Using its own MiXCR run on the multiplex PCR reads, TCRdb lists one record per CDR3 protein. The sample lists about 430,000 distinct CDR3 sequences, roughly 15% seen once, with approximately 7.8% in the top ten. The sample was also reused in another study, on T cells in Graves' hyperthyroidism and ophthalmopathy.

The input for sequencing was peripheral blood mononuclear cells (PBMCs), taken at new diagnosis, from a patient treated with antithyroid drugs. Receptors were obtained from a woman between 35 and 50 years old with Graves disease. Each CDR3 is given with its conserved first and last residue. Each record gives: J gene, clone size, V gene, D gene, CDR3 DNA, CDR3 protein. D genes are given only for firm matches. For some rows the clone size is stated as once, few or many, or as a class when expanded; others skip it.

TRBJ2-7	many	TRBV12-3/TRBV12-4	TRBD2	TGTGCCAGCAGTTCCGTAGCGGGAGGCTACGAGCAGTACTTC	CASSSVAGGYEQYF
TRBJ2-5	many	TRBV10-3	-	TGTGCCATCAGAGACTCGACGGGGGATAGCCAGACCCAGTACTTC	CAIRDSTGDSQTQYF
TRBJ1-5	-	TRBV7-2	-	TGTGCCAGCAGCCTCCTGCCGGGGGCAGTAAATCAGCCCCAGCATTTT	CASSLLPGAVNQPQHF
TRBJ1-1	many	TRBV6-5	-	TGTGCCAGCAGTTACGCAGCCGAGGGCATGAACACTGAAGCTTTCTTT	CASSYAAEGMNTEAFF
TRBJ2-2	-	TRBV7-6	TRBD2	TGTGCCAGCAGCTTAGCACTAGCGGGAGGATGGGACACCGGGGAGCTGTTTTTT	CASSLALAGGWDTGELFF
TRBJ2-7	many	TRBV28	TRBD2	TGTGCCAGCAGTTTAAGCGGGAGTAGGACCTACGAGCAGTACTTC	CASSLSGSRTYEQYF
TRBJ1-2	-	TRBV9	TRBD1	TGTGCCAGCAGCGCTTCCGGGACAGGGCGCTACACCTTC	CASSASGTGRYTF
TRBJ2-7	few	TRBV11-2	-	TGTGCCAGCAGCTTACGGATGGTTGGCTACGAGCAGTACTTC	CASSLRMVGYEQYF
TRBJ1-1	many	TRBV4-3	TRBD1	TGCGCCAGCAGCCAAGATGCGGACAGGGGACGGAACACTGAAGCTTTCTTT	CASSQDADRGRNTEAFF
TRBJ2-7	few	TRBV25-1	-	TGTGCCAGCAGTGAACCTGATGGGGCCAGCTCCTACGAGCAGTACTTC	CASSEPDGASSYEQYF
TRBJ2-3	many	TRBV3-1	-	TGTGCCAGCAGCCAAGCTAGCACAGATACGCAGTATTTT	CASSQASTDTQYF
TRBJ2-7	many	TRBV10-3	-	TGTGCCATCAGTGAATCGACAGGCTACGAGCAGTACTTC	CAISESTGYEQYF
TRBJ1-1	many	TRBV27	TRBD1	TGTGCCAGCAGTTTAGGGACAGGGGTATTCGACACTGAAGCTTTCTTT	CASSLGTGVFDTEAFF
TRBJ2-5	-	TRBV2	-	TGTGCCAGCAGCCGCAACGGGGAGACCCAGTACTTC	CASSRNGETQYF
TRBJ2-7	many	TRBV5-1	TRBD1	TGCGCCAGCAGCCTTGCGGGACAGGGGATGGATGGCTACGAGCAGTACTTC	CASSLAGQGMDGYEQYF
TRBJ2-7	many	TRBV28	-	TGTGCCAGCAACGGAGGGGGACTCACCTACGAGCAGTACTTC	CASNGGGLTYEQYF
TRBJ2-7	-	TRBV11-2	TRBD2	TGTGCCAGCAGCTCAGCGGGGGCTAACTCCTACGAGCAGTACTTC	CASSSAGANSYEQYF
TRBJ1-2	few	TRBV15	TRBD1	TGTGCCACCAGCAGAGAGAGACAGGGCGCGTCCTATGGCTACACCTTC	CATSRERQGASYGYTF
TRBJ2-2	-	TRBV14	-	TGTGCCAGCAGCCAAGCGGGAGTTTACACCGGGGAGCTGTTTTTT	CASSQAGVYTGELFF
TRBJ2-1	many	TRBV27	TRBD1	TGTGCCAGCAGTTTATCTCCAGGGACAGGGGCCAATGAGCAGTTCTTC	CASSLSPGTGANEQFF
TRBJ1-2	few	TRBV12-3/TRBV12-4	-	TGTGCCAGCAGTTTAGCTGACAGGCCCGTGGGGACCTTC	CASSLADRPVGTF
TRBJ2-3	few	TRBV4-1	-	TGCGCCAGCAGCCAACCTGGGGATACGCAGTATTTT	CASSQPGDTQYF